This T cell receptor beta chain was captured in a study of blood T cell repertoires in COVID-19. V trimming: 10 bases; J trimming: 3 bases; junction bases outside the gene matches: 10. The CDR3 loop spans 15 amino acids. Germline V gene data show CDR1 as MNHNY and CDR2 as SVGAGI (reference sequence). Profiling relied on immunoSEQ multiplex PCR, and the TCRdb table lists in-frame clones only, not all of them. This table holds 45,000 to 65,000 clones, 70% to 90% found once. The TCR sequence derives from a human donor in a cohort sampled during active COVID-19. The chain has TRBV6-6 and TRBJ2-5; 11 bases map to TRBD2. Sample: peripheral blood. CDR3 nucleotides: TGTGCCATTCAATCTCCACTAGCGGGAGAAGAGACCCAGTACTTC. Protein sequence: CAIQSPLAGEETQYF.